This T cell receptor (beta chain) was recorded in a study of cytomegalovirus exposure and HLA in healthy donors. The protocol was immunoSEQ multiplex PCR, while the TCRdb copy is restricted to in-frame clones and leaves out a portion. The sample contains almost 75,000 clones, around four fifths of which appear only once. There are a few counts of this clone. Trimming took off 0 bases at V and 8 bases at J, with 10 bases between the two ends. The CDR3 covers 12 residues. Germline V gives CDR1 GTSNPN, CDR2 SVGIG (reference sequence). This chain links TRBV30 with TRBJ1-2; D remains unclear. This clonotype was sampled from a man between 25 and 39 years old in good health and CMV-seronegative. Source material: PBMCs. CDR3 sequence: CAWSVGGGGYTF. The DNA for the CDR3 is TGTGCCTGGAGTGTAGGTGGCGGCGGCTACACCTTC.